This T cell receptor beta chain originates from a study of neurological immune-mediated disorders. It was by 5'RACE with 10-nucleotide random UMIs that the cDNA was made. One entry per CDR3 protein results from TCRdb running MiXCR on the 5' RACE reads. The sample has about 79,000 distinct CDR3 sequences; over 12% are singletons. General study findings and limits: None of the CDR3 amino acid sequences of expanded clones were shared across subjects, and this suggested private repertoires in all groups. The greatest TCR clonal expansion occurred in HTLV-1-associated myelopathy and the least in multiple sclerosis, which fell below healthy controls.

The CDR3 totals 16 residues. Germline loops: CDR1 SGHTA, CDR2 FQGNSA. The V and J ends lost 3 bases and 6 bases, in that order; junction bases with no gene match: 6. This clonotype appeared many times. Its antigen remains unidentified. What was sequenced was PBMCs. The rearrangement uses TRBV7-2 and TRBJ2-5; 14 bases are a match to TRBD2. This receptor was obtained from a woman in her 50s in good health. Here the CDR3 DNA reads TGTGCCAGCAGCTTTTTGACTAGCGGGGGGGCGAAGACCCAGTACTTC. Translation: CASSFLTSGGAKTQYF.